The present TCR beta chain was sequenced within a study of siplizumab effects on memory and regulatory T cells. A note on this clone: As yet, its antigen is unknown.

The germline V and J ends were trimmed by 5 bases and 0 bases, with 18 bases remaining between them. The CDR3 extends over 17 amino acids. Germline V lookup: CDR1 LNHDA, CDR2 SQIVND (reference sequence). Some 10^5 TCR templates were assayed per sample. The repertoire was sequenced with immunoSEQ multiplex PCR; TCRdb's copy has only in-frame clones and lacks some. The repertoire holds about 100,000 clones, about 91% seen once, with about 2.4% in the top ten. Broader study findings: The apparent diversity of naive T cells exceeded that of memory cells, and naive T cells seemed to make a major contribution to the alloresponse. Sequences that were alloreactive and traceable to unstimulated CD4+ memory cells were significantly reduced by siplizumab. Just a small share of alloreactive clones was traced back to unstimulated subsets.

The origin of this receptor is a human donor in good health. Some clones in this sample may be carry-over from other donors' samples. The sequenced material came from CD4+ T cells sorted from blood. The chain combines TRBV19 with TRBJ2-3, with a possible D match to TRBD2 (5 bases). The CDR3 sequence is CASSLARRFSSTDTQYF. In nucleotides, the CDR3 is TGTGCCAGTAGTTTAGCTCGGAGGTTCTCAAGCACAGATACGCAGTATTTT.